The present T cell receptor (beta chain) was sequenced within a study of T cells in Graves' hyperthyroidism and ophthalmopathy. The diagnostic basis comprised clinical symptoms, serum thyroxine and TRAb, thyroid ultrasound and orbital computed tomography. Preceding any ophthalmopathy symptoms, the blood sample dates from first hyperthyroidism diagnosis. It was RNA transcripts that yielded the amplified TCR beta CDR3 regions. The HTBI primer set served for first-round RT-PCR of the TCR CDR3. Each CDR3 protein gets one entry after TCRdb re-called the multiplex PCR reads with MiXCR. The sample records approximately 620,000 distinct CDR3 sequences, around 13% being singletons. This clonotype was observed many times. What it binds is unknown. Broader study findings: A model built on 13 V-J features separated ophthalmopathy from stable hyperthyroidism. Blood also held most thyroid clonotypes expanded beyond 0.001.

CDR1 and CDR2 from the germline V gene are SGHAT and FQNNGV. The CDR3 is 15 residues long. The V end lost 2 bases, the J end lost 0 bases, and 9 bases lay between the germline ends. The chain has TRBV11-2 and TRBJ2-3, with D maybe TRBD1 (5 bases). The sequence was collected from a woman aged 25 to 39 with Graves' hyperthyroidism that later progressed to Graves' ophthalmopathy. Sequencing was carried out using blood. The CDR3 is CASSLSAGSTDTQYF. CDR3 sequence (DNA): TGTGCCAGCAGCTTAAGCGCAGGGAGCACAGATACGCAGTATTTT.